The sequence of this T cell receptor beta chain was determined in a study of T cells in Graves' hyperthyroidism and ophthalmopathy. There are a few counts of this clonotype. Germline trimming cut 8 bases from V and 4 bases from J; bases unmatched to any gene: 5. This CDR3 is 13 amino acids long. CDR1 and CDR2 (germline): SNHLY, FYNNEI. Researchers took RNA transcripts and amplified the TCR beta CDR3 regions from them. The primer set for the first-round RT-PCR of the TCR CDR3 was HTBI. TCRdb re-analysed the multiplex PCR reads in MiXCR, keeping a single row per CDR3 protein. The sample holds 500,000 to 800,000 distinct CDR3 sequences, 45% seen once.

The genes are TRBV2 and TRBJ1-5, with 7 bases matching TRBD1. This sequence originates from an adult man with Graves' disease, either hyperthyroidism or ophthalmopathy (not recorded which). The sequenced sample was peripheral blood or thyroid tissue (not recorded which). For the CDR3, the DNA is TGTGCCAGCGCGACAGGGCTGAATCAGCCCCAGCATTTT. Residues: CASATGLNQPQHF. The full variable domain, in which reference TRBV2 and TRBJ1-5 provide the parts outside the CDR3, is EPEVTQTPSHQVTQMGQEVILRCVPISNHLYFYWYRQILGQKVEFLVSFYNNEISEKSEIFDDQFSVERPDGSNFTLKIRSTKLEDSAMYFCASATGLNQPQHFGDGTRLSIL.